This record covers a single T cell receptor beta chain. Its antigen remains unidentified. An end of the junction differs from the germline gene, which may be a read error. These data originate in a study of naive and memory T cell subsets (dated by TCRdb to the late 2010s). In terms of the full investigation: Sorted naive and memory T cell subsets from peripheral blood were analyzed in the study using a UMI-based, open-source pipeline for TCR alpha and beta sequencing. The results of the functional CMV T cell responses matched the IgG serology results in every case. RNA was DNase-treated and reverse transcribed with TCR constant-region primers, mostly using SuperScript III.

From the second PCR step onward, the TCR alpha chain libraries and the TCR beta chain libraries were amplified separately. The CMV status of each donor was determined by measuring IFNgamma production from CD4+ T cells after fresh PBMCs had been stimulated overnight with CMV viral lysate. Miltenyi beads were used first to positively select CD4 T cells, and CD8 T cells were then positively selected from the CD4-negative fraction. Cells stained for CD3, CD4, CD8, CD45RA, CD27 and a live/dead dye were sorted on a BD Aria II into four subsets by CD45RA and CD27. Blood came from three healthy volunteers, each fractionated into CD4 and CD8 T cells and then into four differentiation subsets. About 130 ml of peripheral blood was collected from each donor, and PBMC were isolated from the blood using Ficoll-Paque PLUS density-gradient centrifugation. The sorted cells were lysed in RLT buffer, after which RNA was extracted using a Qiagen RNeasy kit and kept at -80 degrees C.

Overall results and qualifications from the work: A few larger clonotypes were present in naive repertoires, particularly the CD8 repertoires, and these clonotypes were possibly memory cells re-expressing CD45RA. In both CD4 and CD8 cells, going from naive through CM, EM and EMRA, the Gini index went up while Shannon and inverse Simpson diversity went down. After error correction, over 95% of naive TCR sequences appeared only once, giving much steeper abundance distributions than memory subsets. The repertoire findings for the naive and memory subsets could not be validated, as no ground truth was available. TCR abundance followed a power law whose exponent differed between naive and memory subsets but was consistent across the three individuals. RNA-based TCR counts may be affected by expression changes linked to T cell activation and differentiation. Clonotypes were defined as single alpha or beta chain sequences, not paired alpha/beta receptors.

Counted from cysteine to phenylalanine, this CDR3 has 17 amino acids. Only CDR3 DNA remains: 51 bases, in frame from the first base. The germline V gene encodes CDR1 ENHRY and CDR2 SYGVKD. Library preparation was by UMI-ligation and nested PCR. The beta constant-region primer consisted of an equimolar mixture of two oligonucleotides that together covered TRBC1 and TRBC2. A single-stranded oligonucleotide containing the SP2 primer and a 12-nucleotide UMI was joined to the 3' end of the cDNA by T4 RNA ligase 1. Four rounds of PCR, combining the SP2 primer with nested alpha and beta constant-region primers, were used to amplify the ligated cDNA. Incubation of the ligation reaction was carried out at 16 degrees C for about 18-25 hours. PCR2 was typically run as a SYBR Green qPCR and stopped at a predetermined threshold to prevent over-amplification. Agencourt AMPure XP magnetic beads were used for all purifications after the first. Libraries were quantified by Qubit and checked on a TapeStation, where a main peak was expected near 650 bp. Pooled libraries were sequenced on an Illumina MiSeq using v2 2x251 paired-end kits, and typically roughly 0.95-2.1 million reads were obtained per sample. Each sample's library went into the pool at about 4.2 nM, and roughly 5-8% PhiX was added to help with cluster recognition. The paper's processing steps were these. V and J genes were assigned to Demultiplexor-processed FASTQ reads by Decombinator through tag matching, with a single base-pair mismatch being allowed. By using UMIs, Collapsinator corrected both sequencing errors and the frequency errors caused by PCR heterogeneity. CDR3Translator translated TCRs and extracted CDR3s from the conserved cysteine to the FGXG phenylalanine, flagging non-productive sequences. Repertoires were subsampled to equal numbers of UMI-defined TCRs before Gini, Shannon entropy and inverse Simpson indices were calculated. Clonotype abundance distributions were fitted to a power law by maximum likelihood within the linear range. On one naive CD8 sample, the pipeline and MIGEC gave similar UMI counts, unique TCR numbers and clonal distributions. In one analysis, naive TCRs also found in any memory subset of the same donor were removed from the naive repertoire. A set of roughly 7,000 CMV-associated CDR3 sequences, compiled from VDJdb and a published dataset, was used to search the repertoires. TCRdb applied fastp at Q25 and MiXCR to the public reads, then kept only in-frame beta chains. One record per CDR3 amino acid sequence lists the most common genes and DNA. For this entry, the V and J calls and clone size follow TCRdb and not the study's own pipeline. A total of 120,000 to 150,000 distinct CDR3 sequences appear in this sample, over 15% of them only once. The ten largest clones represent approximately 0.15% of the sample.

The TCR originated in a human donor in good health. Sequencing was performed on naive CD4+ T cells from blood. The cell subset or site label, as the study defines it: naive T cells, CD45RA high CD27+. The chain uses TRBV10-3 and TRBJ2-7; confidence is insufficient to name the D gene. CDR3 reads: CAISESQLLASKYEQYF. The DNA is as follows: TGTGCCATCAGCGAGTCCCAATTGTTGGCTAGTAAGTACGAGCAGTACTTC.